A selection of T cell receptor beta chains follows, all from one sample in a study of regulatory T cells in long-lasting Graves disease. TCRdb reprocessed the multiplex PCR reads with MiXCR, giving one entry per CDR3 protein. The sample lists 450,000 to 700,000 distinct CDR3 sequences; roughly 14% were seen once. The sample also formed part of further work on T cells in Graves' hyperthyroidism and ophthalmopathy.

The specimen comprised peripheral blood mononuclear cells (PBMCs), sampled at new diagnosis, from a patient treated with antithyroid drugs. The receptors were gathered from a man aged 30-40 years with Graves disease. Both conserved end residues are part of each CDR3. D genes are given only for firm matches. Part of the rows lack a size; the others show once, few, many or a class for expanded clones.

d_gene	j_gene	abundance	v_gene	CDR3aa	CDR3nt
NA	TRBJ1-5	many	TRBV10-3	CAISGRGPQPQHF	TGTGCCATCAGTGGTCGCGGGCCTCAGCCCCAGCATTTT
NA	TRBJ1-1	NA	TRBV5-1	CASSWGTQGTEAFF	TGCGCCAGCAGCTGGGGAACCCAGGGCACTGAAGCTTTCTTT
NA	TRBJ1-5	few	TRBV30	CAWSRIYSNQPQHF	TGTGCCTGGAGTCGAATCTATAGCAATCAGCCCCAGCATTTT
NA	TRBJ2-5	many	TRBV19	CASSIGGGGTVQETQYF	TGTGCCAGTAGCATTGGGGGCGGCGGGACAGTTCAAGAGACCCAGTACTTC
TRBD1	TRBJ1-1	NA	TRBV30	CASDRTSRSEAFF	TGTGCCTCGGACAGGACATCGCGGTCTGAAGCTTTCTTT
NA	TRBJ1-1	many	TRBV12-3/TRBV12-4	CASSPSGRQNTEAFF	TGTGCCAGCAGCCCCTCGGGCAGGCAGAACACTGAAGCTTTCTTT
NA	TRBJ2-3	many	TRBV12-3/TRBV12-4	CASTEWRAGTDTQYF	TGTGCCAGCACCGAGTGGAGGGCCGGCACAGATACGCAGTATTTT
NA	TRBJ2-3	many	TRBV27	CASSNLGAGPDTQYF	TGTGCCAGCAGTAACTTGGGGGCCGGTCCAGATACGCAGTATTTT
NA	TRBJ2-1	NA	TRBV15	CATRGGRSYNEQFF	TGTGCCACCAGGGGGGGAAGGTCCTACAATGAGCAGTTCTTC
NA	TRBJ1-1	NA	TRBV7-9	CASRKGWDTEAFF	TGTGCCAGCAGGAAGGGGTGGGACACTGAAGCTTTCTTT
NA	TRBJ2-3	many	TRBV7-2	CASSQGASGPDTQYF	TGTGCCAGCAGCCAGGGGGCTAGCGGACCAGATACGCAGTATTTT
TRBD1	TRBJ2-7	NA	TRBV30	CAWRLPGQPWEQYF	TGTGCCTGGAGATTACCGGGACAGCCCTGGGAGCAGTACTTC
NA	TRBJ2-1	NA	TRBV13	CASSSLGSTPYNEEFF	TGTGCCAGCAGCTCTCTGGGGTCCACCCCCTACAATGAGGAGTTCTTC
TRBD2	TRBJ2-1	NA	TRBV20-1	CSSRASGRGIYEQFF	TGCAGTTCAAGGGCTAGCGGGAGGGGGATCTATGAGCAGTTCTTC
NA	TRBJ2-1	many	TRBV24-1	CATIGGLYNEQFF	TGTGCCACCATCGGGGGCCTCTACAATGAGCAGTTCTTC
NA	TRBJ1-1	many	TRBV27	CASSLFGNGVNTEAFF	NA
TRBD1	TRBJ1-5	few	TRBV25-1	CASSEGDRVGQPQHF	TGTGCCAGCAGTGAAGGGGACAGGGTTGGTCAGCCCCAGCATTTT
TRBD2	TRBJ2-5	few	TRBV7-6	CASSFTSGRSETQYF	TGTGCCAGCAGCTTCACTAGCGGGAGGTCAGAGACCCAGTACTTC
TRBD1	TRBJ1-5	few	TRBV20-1	CSARGPPYRGLSNQPQHF	TGCAGTGCTAGAGGGCCCCCCTACAGGGGGCTAAGCAATCAGCCCCAGCATTTT
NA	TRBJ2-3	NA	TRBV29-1	CSVEDSYDTQYF	TGCAGCGTTGAAGACTCTTACGATACGCAGTATTTT
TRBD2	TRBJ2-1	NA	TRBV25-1	CASSRSGLANEQFF	TGTGCCAGCAGTCGATCGGGACTAGCGAACGAGCAGTTCTTC
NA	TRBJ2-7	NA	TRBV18	CASSPQSGDEQYF	TGTGCCAGCTCGCCCCAATCAGGCGACGAGCAGTACTTC
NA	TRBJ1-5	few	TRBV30	CAWSSRGGQPQHF	TGTGCCTGGAGTTCCAGGGGAGGACAGCCCCAGCATTTT
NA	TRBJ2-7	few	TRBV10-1	CASRDGPEKWTYEQYF	TGCGCCAGCAGGGATGGGCCGGAGAAGTGGACCTACGAGCAGTACTTC
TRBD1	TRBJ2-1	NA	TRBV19	CASSIGTGGVYNEQFF	TGTGCCAGTAGCATCGGGACAGGGGGTGTCTACAATGAGCAGTTCTTC
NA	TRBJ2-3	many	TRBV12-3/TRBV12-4	CASTISGGGAEDTQYF	TGTGCCAGCACCATCTCTGGAGGGGGGGCGGAAGATACGCAGTATTTT
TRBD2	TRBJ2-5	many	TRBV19	CASSRLAGVQETQYF	TGTGCCAGCTCCAGACTAGCGGGAGTCCAAGAGACCCAGTACTTC
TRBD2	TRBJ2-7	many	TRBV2	CASSRLAGLSEQYF	TGTGCCAGCAGTAGACTAGCGGGATTGTCCGAGCAGTACTTC
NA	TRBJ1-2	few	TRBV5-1	CASSLDGPETF	TGCGCCAGCAGCTTGGACGGTCCAGAGACCTTC
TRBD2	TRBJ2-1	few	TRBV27	CASSLEGLNYNEQFF	TGTGCCAGCAGTTTAGAGGGACTAAACTACAATGAGCAGTTCTTC